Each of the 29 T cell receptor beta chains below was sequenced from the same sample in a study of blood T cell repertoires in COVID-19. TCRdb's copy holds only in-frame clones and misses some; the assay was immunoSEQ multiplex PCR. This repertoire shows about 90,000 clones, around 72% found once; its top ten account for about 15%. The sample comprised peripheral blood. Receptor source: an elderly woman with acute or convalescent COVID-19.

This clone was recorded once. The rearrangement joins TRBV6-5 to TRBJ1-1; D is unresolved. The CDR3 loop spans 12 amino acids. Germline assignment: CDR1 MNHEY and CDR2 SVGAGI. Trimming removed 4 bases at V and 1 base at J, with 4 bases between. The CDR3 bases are TGTGCCAGCAGTTTTCGGAACACTGAAGCTTTCTTT. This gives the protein CASSFRNTEAFF.

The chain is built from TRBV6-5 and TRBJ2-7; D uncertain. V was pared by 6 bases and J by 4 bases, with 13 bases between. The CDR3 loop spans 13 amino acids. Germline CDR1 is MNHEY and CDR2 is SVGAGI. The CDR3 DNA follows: TGTGCCAGCAGCACAACAGTCCAGTACGAGCAGTACTTC. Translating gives CASSTTVQYEQYF.

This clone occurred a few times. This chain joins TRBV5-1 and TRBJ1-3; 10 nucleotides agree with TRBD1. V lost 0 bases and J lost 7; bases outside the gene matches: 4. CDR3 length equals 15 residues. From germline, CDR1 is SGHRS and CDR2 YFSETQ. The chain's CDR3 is CASSLEGQGINTIYF. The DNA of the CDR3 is TGCGCCAGCAGCTTGGAGGGACAGGGGATCAACACCATATATTTT.

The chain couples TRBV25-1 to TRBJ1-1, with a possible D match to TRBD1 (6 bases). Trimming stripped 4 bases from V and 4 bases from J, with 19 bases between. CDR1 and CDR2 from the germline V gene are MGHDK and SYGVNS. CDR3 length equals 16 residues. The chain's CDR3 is CASSGGAGTRGTEAFF. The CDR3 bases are TGTGCCAGCAGTGGAGGGGCGGGCACCAGGGGCACTGAAGCTTTCTTT.

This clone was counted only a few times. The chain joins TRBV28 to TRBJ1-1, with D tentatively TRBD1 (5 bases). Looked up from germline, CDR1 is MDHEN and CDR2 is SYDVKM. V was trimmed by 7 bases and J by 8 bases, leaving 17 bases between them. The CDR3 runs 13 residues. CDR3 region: CASIIGGNREAFF. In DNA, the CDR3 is TGTGCCAGCATAATCGGGGGGAATAGAGAAGCTTTCTTT.

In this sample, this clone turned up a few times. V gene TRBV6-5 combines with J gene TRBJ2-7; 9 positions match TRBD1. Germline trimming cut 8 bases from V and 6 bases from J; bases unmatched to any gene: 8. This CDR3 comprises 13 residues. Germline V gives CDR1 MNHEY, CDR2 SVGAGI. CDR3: CASRNRGLSEQYF. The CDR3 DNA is TGTGCCAGCCGAAACAGGGGGCTCAGCGAGCAGTACTTC.

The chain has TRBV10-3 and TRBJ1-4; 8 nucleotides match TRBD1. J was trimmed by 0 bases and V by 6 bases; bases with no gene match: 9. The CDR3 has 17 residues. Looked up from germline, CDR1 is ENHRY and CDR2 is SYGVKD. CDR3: CAIRSDRAGSTNEKLFF. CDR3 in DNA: TGTGCCATCAGGTCGGACAGGGCAGGATCAACTAATGAAAAACTGTTTTTT.

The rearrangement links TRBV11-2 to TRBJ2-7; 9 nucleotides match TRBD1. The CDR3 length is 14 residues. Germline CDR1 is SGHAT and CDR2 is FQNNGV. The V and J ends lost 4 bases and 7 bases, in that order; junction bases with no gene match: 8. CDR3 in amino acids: CASSSTIGTGEQYF. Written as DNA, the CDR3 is TGTGCCAGCAGCTCCACCATCGGGACAGGGGAGCAGTACTTC.

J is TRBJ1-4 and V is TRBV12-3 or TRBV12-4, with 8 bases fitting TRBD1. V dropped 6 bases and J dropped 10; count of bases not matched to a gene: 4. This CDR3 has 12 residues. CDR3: CASSPTGGKLFF. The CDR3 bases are TGTGCCAGCAGCCCCACAGGGGGAAAACTGTTTTTT.

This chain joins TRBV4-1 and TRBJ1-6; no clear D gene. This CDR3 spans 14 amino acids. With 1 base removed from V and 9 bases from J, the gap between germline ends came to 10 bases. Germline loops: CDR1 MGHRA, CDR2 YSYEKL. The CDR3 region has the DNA TGCGCCAGCAGCCAAGCAATGGTCGGTTCACCCCTCCACTTT. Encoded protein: CASSQAMVGSPLHF.

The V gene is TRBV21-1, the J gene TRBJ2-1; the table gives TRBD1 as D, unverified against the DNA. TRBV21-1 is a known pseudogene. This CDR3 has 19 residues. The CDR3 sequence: CASSKEQGPCTRSYNEQFF. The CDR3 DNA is TGTGCCAGCAGCAAAGAACAGGGACCCTGCACAAGATCCTACAATGAGCAGTTCTTC.

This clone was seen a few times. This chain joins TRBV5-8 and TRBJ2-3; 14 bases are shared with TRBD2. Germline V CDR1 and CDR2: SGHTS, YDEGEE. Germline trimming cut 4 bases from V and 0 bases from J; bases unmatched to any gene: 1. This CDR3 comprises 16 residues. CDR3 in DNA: TGTGCCAGCAGCCGACTAGCGGGGGGGAGCACAGATACGCAGTATTTT. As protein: CASSRLAGGSTDTQYF.

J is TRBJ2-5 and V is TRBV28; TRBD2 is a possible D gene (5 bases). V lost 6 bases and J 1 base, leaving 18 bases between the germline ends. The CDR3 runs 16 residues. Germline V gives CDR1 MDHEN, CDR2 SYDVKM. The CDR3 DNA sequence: TGTGCCAGCAGCCGCGAGGGCGTTTGGTCCCAAGAGACCCAGTACTTC. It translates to CASSREGVWSQETQYF. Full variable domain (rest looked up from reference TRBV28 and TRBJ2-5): DVKVTQSSRYLVKRTGEKVFLECVQDMDHENMFWYRQDPGLGLRLIYFSYDVKMKEKGDIPEGYSVSREKKERFSLILESASTNQTSMYLCASSREGVWSQETQYFGPGTRLLVL.

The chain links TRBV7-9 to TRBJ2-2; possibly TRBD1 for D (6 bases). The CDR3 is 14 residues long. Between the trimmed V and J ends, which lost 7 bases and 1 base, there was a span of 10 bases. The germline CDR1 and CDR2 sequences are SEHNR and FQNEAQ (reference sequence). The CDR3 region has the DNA TGTGCCAGCAAGCGAGGGGGGAACACCGGGGAGCTGTTTTTT. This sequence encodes CASKRGGNTGELFF.

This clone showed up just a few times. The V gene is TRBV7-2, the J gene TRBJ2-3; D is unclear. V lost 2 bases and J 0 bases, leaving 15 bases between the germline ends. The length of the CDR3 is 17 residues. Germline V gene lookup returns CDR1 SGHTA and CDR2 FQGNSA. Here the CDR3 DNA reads TGTGCCAGCAGCTTAAGGAATCGAGGTTCTAGCACAGATACGCAGTATTTT. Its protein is CASSLRNRGSSTDTQYF.

The CDR3, as DNA: TGTGCCAGCAGCGGAATGGATACGGGGGGAAACACCATATATTTT. It translates to CASSGMDTGGNTIYF. The V call is TRBV5-6, the J call TRBJ1-3; D ambiguous. Germline CDR1 and CDR2: SGHDT and YYEEEE. V dropped 4 bases and J dropped 4 bases, with 15 bases sitting between them. The CDR3 spans 15 residues.

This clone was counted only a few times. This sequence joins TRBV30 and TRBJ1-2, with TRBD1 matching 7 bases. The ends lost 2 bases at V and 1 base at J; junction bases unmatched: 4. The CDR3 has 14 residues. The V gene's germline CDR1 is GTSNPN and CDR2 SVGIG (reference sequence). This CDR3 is CAWSYRGYNYGYTF. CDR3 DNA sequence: TGTGCCTGGAGTTACAGGGGATATAACTATGGCTACACCTTC.

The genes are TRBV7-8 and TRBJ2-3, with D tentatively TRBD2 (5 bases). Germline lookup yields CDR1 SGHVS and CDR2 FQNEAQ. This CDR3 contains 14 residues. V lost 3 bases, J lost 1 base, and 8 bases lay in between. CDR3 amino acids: CASSFYGGTDTQYF. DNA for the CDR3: TGTGCCAGCAGCTTTTACGGGGGCACAGATACGCAGTATTTT. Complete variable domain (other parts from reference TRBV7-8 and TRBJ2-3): GAGVSQSPRYKVAKRGQDVALRCDPISGHVSLFWYQQALGQGPEFLTYFQNEAQLDKSGLPSDRFFAERPEGSVSTLKIQRTQQEDSAVYLCASSFYGGTDTQYFGPGTRLTVL.

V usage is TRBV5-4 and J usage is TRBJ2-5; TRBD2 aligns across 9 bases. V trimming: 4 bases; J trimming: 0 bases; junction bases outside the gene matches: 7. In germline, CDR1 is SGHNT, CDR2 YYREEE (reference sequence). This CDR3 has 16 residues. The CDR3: CASSRELAGNQETQYF. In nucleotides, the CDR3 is TGTGCCAGCAGCCGGGAACTAGCGGGCAACCAAGAGACCCAGTACTTC.

The CDR3 region has the DNA TGTGCCAGCAGTGAAGTTACGCGGGTTGACTACGAGCAGTACTTC. This translates into CASSEVTRVDYEQYF. The genes are TRBV6-1 and TRBJ2-7, with D perhaps TRBD2 (5 bases). The CDR3 runs to 15 residues. The germline V and J ends were trimmed by 1 base and 3 bases, with 13 bases remaining between them. The germline CDR1 and CDR2 sequences are MNHNS and SASEGT.

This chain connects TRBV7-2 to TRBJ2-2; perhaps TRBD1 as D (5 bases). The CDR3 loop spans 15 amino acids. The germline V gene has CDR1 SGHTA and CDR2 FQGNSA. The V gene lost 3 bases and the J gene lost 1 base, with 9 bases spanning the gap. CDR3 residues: CASSLITGNTGELFF. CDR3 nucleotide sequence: TGTGCCAGCAGCTTGATCACAGGGAACACCGGGGAGCTGTTTTTT.

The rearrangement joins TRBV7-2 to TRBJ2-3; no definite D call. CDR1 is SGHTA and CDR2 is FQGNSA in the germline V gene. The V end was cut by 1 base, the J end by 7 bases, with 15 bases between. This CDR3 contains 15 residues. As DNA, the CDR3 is TGTGCCAGCAGCTTAGTTCCCCGAACAGCTAATACGCAGTATTTT. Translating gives CASSLVPRTANTQYF.

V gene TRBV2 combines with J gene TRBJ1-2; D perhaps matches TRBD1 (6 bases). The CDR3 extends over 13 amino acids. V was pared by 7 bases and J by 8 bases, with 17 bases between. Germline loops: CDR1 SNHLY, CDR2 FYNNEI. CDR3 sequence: CASIRETGKGYTF. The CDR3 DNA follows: TGTGCCAGCATCCGCGAAACAGGGAAGGGCTACACCTTC.

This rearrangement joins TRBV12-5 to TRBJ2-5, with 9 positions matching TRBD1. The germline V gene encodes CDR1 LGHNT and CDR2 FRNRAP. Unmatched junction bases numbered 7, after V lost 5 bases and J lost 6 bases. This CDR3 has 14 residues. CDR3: CASGITGGRKTQYF. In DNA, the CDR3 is TGTGCTAGTGGTATTACAGGGGGCAGGAAGACCCAGTACTTC.

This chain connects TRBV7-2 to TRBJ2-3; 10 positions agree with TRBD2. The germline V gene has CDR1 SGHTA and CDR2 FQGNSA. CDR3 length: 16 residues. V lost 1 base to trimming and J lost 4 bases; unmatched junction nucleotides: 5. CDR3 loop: CASSLGASGGPDTQYF. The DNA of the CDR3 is TGTGCCAGCAGCTTAGGGGCTAGCGGGGGCCCAGATACGCAGTATTTT. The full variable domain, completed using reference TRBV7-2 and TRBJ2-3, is GAGVSQSPSNKVTEKGKDVELRCDPISGHTALYWYRQSLGQGLEFLIYFQGNSAPDKSGLPSDRFSAERTGGSVSTLTIQRTQQEDSAVYLCASSLGASGGPDTQYFGPGTRLTVL.

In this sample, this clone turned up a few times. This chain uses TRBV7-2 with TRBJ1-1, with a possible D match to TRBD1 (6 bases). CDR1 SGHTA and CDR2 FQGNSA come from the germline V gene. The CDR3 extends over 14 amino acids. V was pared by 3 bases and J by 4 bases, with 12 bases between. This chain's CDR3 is CASSFRGGPTEAFF. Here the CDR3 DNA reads TGTGCCAGCAGCTTTAGAGGGGGACCCACTGAAGCTTTCTTT. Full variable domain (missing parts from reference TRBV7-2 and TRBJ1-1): GAGVSQSPSNKVTEKGKDVELRCDPISGHTALYWYRQSLGQGLEFLIYFQGNSAPDKSGLPSDRFSAERTGGSVSTLTIQRTQQEDSAVYLCASSFRGGPTEAFFGQGTRLTVV.

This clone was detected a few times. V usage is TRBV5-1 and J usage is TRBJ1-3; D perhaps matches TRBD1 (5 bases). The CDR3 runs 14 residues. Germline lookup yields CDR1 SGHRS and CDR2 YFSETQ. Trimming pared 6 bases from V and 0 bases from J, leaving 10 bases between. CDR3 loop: CASTDSFSGNTIYF. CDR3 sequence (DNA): TGCGCCAGCACCGACAGCTTCTCTGGAAACACCATATATTTT. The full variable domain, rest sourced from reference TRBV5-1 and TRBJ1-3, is KAGVTQTPRYLIKTRGQQVTLSCSPISGHRSVSWYQQTPGQGLQFLFEYFSETQRNKGNFPGRFSGRQFSNSRSEMNVSTLELGDSALYLCASTDSFSGNTIYFGEGSWLTVV.

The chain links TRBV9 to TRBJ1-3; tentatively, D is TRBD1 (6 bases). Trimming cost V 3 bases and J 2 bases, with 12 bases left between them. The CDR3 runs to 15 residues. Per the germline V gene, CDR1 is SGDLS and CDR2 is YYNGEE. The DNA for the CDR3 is TGTGCCAGCAGCGCCAGACAGGAAACTGGAAACACCATATATTTT. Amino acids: CASSARQETGNTIYF.

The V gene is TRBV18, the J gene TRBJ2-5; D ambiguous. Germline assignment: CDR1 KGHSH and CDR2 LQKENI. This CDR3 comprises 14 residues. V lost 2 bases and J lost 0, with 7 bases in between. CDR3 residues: CASSPLRNQETQYF. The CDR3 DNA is TGTGCCAGCTCACCATTGAGGAACCAAGAGACCCAGTACTTC.